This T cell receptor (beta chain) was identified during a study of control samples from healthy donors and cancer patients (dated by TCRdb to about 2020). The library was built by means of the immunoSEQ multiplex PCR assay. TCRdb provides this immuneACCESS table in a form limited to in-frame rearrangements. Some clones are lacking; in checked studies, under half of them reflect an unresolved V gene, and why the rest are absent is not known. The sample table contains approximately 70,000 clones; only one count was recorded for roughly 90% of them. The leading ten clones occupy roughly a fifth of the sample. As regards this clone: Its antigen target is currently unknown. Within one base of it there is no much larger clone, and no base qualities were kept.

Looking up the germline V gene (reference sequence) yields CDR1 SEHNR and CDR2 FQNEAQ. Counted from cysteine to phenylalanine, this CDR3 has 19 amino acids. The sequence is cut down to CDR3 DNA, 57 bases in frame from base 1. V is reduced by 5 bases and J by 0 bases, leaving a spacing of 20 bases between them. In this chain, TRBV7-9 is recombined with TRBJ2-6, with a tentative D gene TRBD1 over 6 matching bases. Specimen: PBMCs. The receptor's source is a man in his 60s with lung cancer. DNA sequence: TGTGCCAGCAGCCCCCGAGGGAACAGGGCCAGCTCTGGGGCCAACGTCCTGACTTTC. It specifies CASSPRGNRASSGANVLTF.